The 32 T cell receptor beta chains reported below all come from one sample, sequenced in a study of blood T cell repertoires in COVID-19. Clones were read by immunoSEQ multiplex PCR, and TCRdb kept only the in-frame ones, dropping some. The sample comprises some 200,000 clones, 89% of which are singletons, and 6.5% to 9% rests with the top ten. Source material: PBMCs or T cells enriched from blood (not recorded which). The receptors were gathered from a woman aged 18-29 years who had recovered from COVID-19.

The chain uses TRBV5-1 and TRBJ1-4; 8 nucleotides match TRBD1. Trimming removed 3 bases from V and 8 bases from J; junction bases left unmatched: 12. The CDR3 length is 16 residues. Germline V gene sequence: CDR1 SGHRS, CDR2 YFSETQ. CDR3 protein: CASSYGVDTGGEKLFF. CDR3 nucleotide sequence: TGCGCCAGCAGCTATGGGGTTGATACAGGGGGGGAAAAACTGTTTTTT.

This chain joins TRBV15 and TRBJ1-2; the D is unclear. In germline, CDR1 is LNHNV, CDR2 YYDKDF (reference sequence). The V end was cut by 0 bases, the J end by 7 bases, with 15 bases between. CDR3 length: 15 residues. The CDR3 nucleotides are TGTGCCACCAGCAGAGATCCTGGGCAGGTCGGTGGCTACACCTTC. Translation: CATSRDPGQVGGYTF.

The chain uses TRBV2 and TRBJ1-2; D uncertain. The CDR3 length is 11 residues. The germline V gene encodes CDR1 SNHLY and CDR2 FYNNEI. Deletions cut 7 bases from V and 8 bases from J, with 11 bases between. The CDR3 bases are TGTGCCAGCAATCAGCGTCGGGGCTACACCTTC. Its translation: CASNQRRGYTF.

The CDR3 coding sequence is TGCGCCAGCAGCCAAGATCCTAGCGGGTCCTCCTACGAGCAGTACTTC. Amino acids: CASSQDPSGSSYEQYF. The chain employs TRBV4-1 and TRBJ2-7; TRBD2 aligns across 8 bases. The junction had 4 bases not matched to a gene; V was cut back by 0 bases and J by 0 bases. Germline loops: CDR1 MGHRA, CDR2 YSYEKL. The CDR3 is made up of 16 amino acids.

The chain recombines TRBV2 with TRBJ1-6, with TRBD1 as a possible D gene (6 bases). The ends were cut back, 6 bases at V and 0 bases at J, with 15 bases in the middle. This CDR3 is built from 17 residues. Per the germline V gene, CDR1 is SNHLY and CDR2 is FYNNEI. The CDR3 nucleotides read TGTGCCAGCAGCCGGGACATCTACTTCTCCTATAATTCACCCCTCCACTTT. Its translation: CASSRDIYFSYNSPLHF.

This chain connects TRBV28 to TRBJ2-7; D not certain. V was trimmed by 1 base and J by 3 bases, leaving 4 bases between them. Germline CDR1 is MDHEN and CDR2 is SYDVKM. The CDR3 sequence is 12 residues long. The CDR3 is CASSLSSYEQYF. In DNA form, the CDR3 reads TGTGCCAGCAGTTTATCCAGCTACGAGCAGTACTTC.

The chain has TRBV7-9 and TRBJ1-2, with TRBD1 as a possible D gene (6 bases). The CDR3 length is 16 residues. Germline CDR1 reads SEHNR; CDR2 reads FQNEAQ (reference sequence). The V end was cut by 8 bases, the J end by 0 bases, with 19 bases between. In nucleotides, the CDR3 is TGTGCCAGCGTGCCGGGACAACGCACTCCTAACTATGGCTACACCTTC. Translation: CASVPGQRTPNYGYTF.

This chain connects TRBV12-3 or TRBV12-4 to TRBJ1-2, with 10 bases that match TRBD1. V shed 5 bases, J shed 8 bases, and the junction held 5 bases outside the gene matches. The CDR3 is made up of 13 amino acids. The CDR3 coding sequence is TGTGCCAGCAGTCTCGGGACAGGGGAAGGCTACACCTTC. Its protein is CASSLGTGEGYTF.

In regard to this clone: The same CDR3 can be traced to other DNA sequences in this sample. Here the CDR3 reads CASSLRREAEAFF. CDR3 bases: TGTGCCAGCAGCTTACGTCGGGAGGCAGAAGCTTTCTTT. J is TRBJ1-1 and V is TRBV7-9; D is unclear. The CDR3 runs 13 residues. V was cut by 2 bases and J by 8 bases, with 12 bases left in between. Per the germline V gene, CDR1 is SEHNR and CDR2 is FQNEAQ (reference sequence).

The rearrangement uses TRBV7-7 and TRBJ1-3; 7 bases map to TRBD1. The CDR3 is 15 amino acids. Germline loops: CDR1 SSHAT, CDR2 FNYEAQ (reference sequence). The trim removed 1 base at V and 0 bases at J, leaving 0 bases unmatched. The CDR3 DNA reads TGTGCCAGCAGCTTAGGACAGGGCTCTGGAAACACCATATATTTT. It is translated as CASSLGQGSGNTIYF. The whole variable domain, remainder taken from reference TRBV7-7 and TRBJ1-3, is GAGVSQSPRYKVTKRGQDVTLRCDPISSHATLYWYQQALGQGPEFLTYFNYEAQPDKSGLPSDRFSAERPEGSISTLTIQRTEQRDSAMYRCASSLGQGSGNTIYFGEGSWLTVV.

The chain uses TRBV27 and TRBJ1-1; TRBD1 agrees at 8 bases. The CDR3 totals 15 residues. CDR1 and CDR2 from the germline V gene are MNHEY and SMNVEV (reference sequence). V was clipped by 5 bases and J by 7 bases; unmatched bases: 12. For the CDR3, the DNA is TGTGCCAGCAGTACCCGACAGGGGAGGGGTGGTGAAGCTTTCTTT. This codes for CASSTRQGRGGEAFF.

This rearrangement joins TRBV12-2 to TRBJ2-1; TRBD2 was called by the table and not checked on the DNA. TRBV12-2 is shown as a pseudogene. The CDR3 covers 15 residues. CDR3 bases: TGTGCAAGTCGCTCGACGGGGGGCCCCTACAATGAGCAGTTCTTC. Translated: CASRSTGGPYNEQFF.

This rearrangement joins TRBV7-6 to TRBJ1-2; TRBD1 might be the D (5 bases). This CDR3 region has 11 residues. The V and J ends lost 6 bases and 10 bases respectively, with 12 bases between them. Per the germline V gene, CDR1 is SGHVS and CDR2 is FNYEAQ. DNA for the CDR3: TGTGCCAGCAGATCAACAGGCACCTACACCTTC. Translation gives CASRSTGTYTF.

The CDR3 loop reads CAGSRGTYEQYF. In nucleotides, the CDR3 is TGTGCCGGCTCGCGGGGTACCTACGAGCAGTACTTC. This chain links TRBV2 with TRBJ2-7, with D tentatively TRBD2 (6 bases). CDR1 is SNHLY, CDR2 FYNNEI, per germline. CDR3 length: 12 residues. V was clipped by 11 bases and J by 2 bases, with 13 bases between them.

The table lists this clone with a count of one. The chain joins TRBV6-5 to TRBJ2-7; unclear D gene. This CDR3 contains 11 residues. Trimming stripped 6 bases from V and 3 bases from J, with 6 bases between. Germline assignment: CDR1 MNHEY and CDR2 SVGAGI. CDR3 coding DNA: TGTGCCAGCAGACAAAACTACGAGCAGTACTTC. Translated: CASRQNYEQYF.

The genes are TRBV28 and TRBJ1-2; D gene unclear. The CDR3 spans 14 residues. Trimming removed 5 bases at V and 1 base at J, with 11 bases between. The germline V gene encodes CDR1 MDHEN and CDR2 SYDVKM. CDR3 amino acids: CASSPLEINYGYTF. The CDR3 bases are TGTGCCAGCAGTCCCCTAGAGATTAACTATGGCTACACCTTC.

The chain joins TRBV2 to TRBJ2-1, with 8 bases matching TRBD2. V gave up 6 bases and J gave up 8 bases; unmatched junction bases: 3. The germline V gene has CDR1 SNHLY and CDR2 FYNNEI. This CDR3 spans 12 amino acids. Here the CDR3 reads CASSGLAHEQFF. The DNA for the CDR3 is TGTGCCAGCAGCGGACTAGCTCATGAGCAGTTCTTC. The variable domain in full, completed from reference TRBV2 and TRBJ2-1, reads EPEVTQTPSHQVTQMGQEVILRCVPISNHLYFYWYRQILGQKVEFLVSFYNNEISEKSEIFDDQFSVERPDGSNFTLKIRSTKLEDSAMYFCASSGLAHEQFFGPGTRLTVL.

This clone was recorded only once. The genes are TRBV27 and TRBJ1-6; D perhaps matches TRBD1 (6 bases). This CDR3 has 15 residues. The V end lost 3 bases, the J end lost 4 bases, and 10 bases lay between the germline ends. Germline lookup yields CDR1 MNHEY and CDR2 SMNVEV (reference sequence). CDR3 in amino acids: CASSFRGGYNSPLHF. For the CDR3, the DNA is TGTGCCAGCAGTTTCAGAGGGGGATATAATTCACCCCTCCACTTT.

The chain couples TRBV18 to TRBJ2-5; D is possibly TRBD1 (5 bases). Trimming shortened V by 0 bases and J by 5 bases, and 10 bases separated the two germline ends. This CDR3 spans 14 amino acids. The V gene's germline CDR1 is KGHSH and CDR2 LQKENI. The CDR3 DNA reads TGTGCCAGCTCACCACCGGGGCGAGCGGAGACCCAGTACTTC. This gives the protein CASSPPGRAETQYF. Looking up the rest from reference TRBV18 and TRBJ2-5 gives the full variable domain: NAGVMQNPRHLVRRRGQEARLRCSPMKGHSHVYWYRQLPEEGLKFMVYLQKENIIDESGMPKERFSAEFPKEGPSILRIQQVVRGDSAAYFCASSPPGRAETQYFGPGTRLLVL.

This clone was seen only once. The chain recombines TRBV2 with TRBJ1-2; TRBD1 matches 10 bases. CDR3 length: 15 amino acids. The J segment lost 7 bases and the V segment lost 3 bases, leaving 8 bases of the junction unmatched. Germline CDR1 is SNHLY and CDR2 is FYNNEI. The CDR3 spells CASSEGGTGVRGYTF. CDR3 nucleotides: TGTGCCAGCAGTGAGGGGGGGACAGGGGTCCGTGGCTACACCTTC.

The chain employs TRBV27 and TRBJ2-7; 8 bases are shared with TRBD1. This CDR3 is built from 15 residues. Germline V gene data show CDR1 as MNHEY and CDR2 as SMNVEV (reference sequence). V lost 2 bases to trimming and J lost 4 bases; unmatched junction nucleotides: 7. The CDR3 region is CASSLRGQGPYEQYF. The CDR3, as DNA: TGTGCCAGCAGTTTAAGAGGACAGGGTCCATACGAGCAGTACTTC.

The chain combines TRBV4-1 with TRBJ1-3; no firm D call. This CDR3 has 17 amino acids. Trimming took 0 bases from V and 8 from J, leaving 20 bases between them. Looked up from germline, CDR1 is MGHRA and CDR2 is YSYEKL. The CDR3, as DNA: TGCGCCAGCAGCCAAGATGTTAGAGGCAGCTTCAGCGACACCATATATTTT. Protein product: CASSQDVRGSFSDTIYF.

The table lists this clone with a count of one. V gene TRBV14 combines with J gene TRBJ2-7, with a weak D call TRBD2 (6 bases). In germline, CDR1 is SGHDN, CDR2 FVKESK. The V gene lost 5 bases and the J gene lost 5 bases, with 13 bases spanning the gap. This CDR3 comprises 13 residues. The CDR3 DNA reads TGTGCCAGCAGCTTAATGGGAGGTAACGAGCAGTACTTC. It specifies CASSLMGGNEQYF.

This clone appeared once. CDR3 DNA: TGTGCCTGGAAGGAGGGGAATGGCTACACCTTC. It codes for CAWKEGNGYTF. The chain combines TRBV30 with TRBJ1-2; D is possibly TRBD1 (5 bases). Germline CDR1 and CDR2: GTSNPN and SVGIG (reference sequence). The germline V and J ends were trimmed by 4 bases and 6 bases, with 9 bases remaining between them. CDR3 length equals 11 residues.

The chain uses TRBV29-1 and TRBJ1-2, with TRBD1 identical over 7 bases. The CDR3 length is 13 residues. CDR1 and CDR2 from the germline V gene are SQVTM and ANQGSEA. Trimming took 6 bases from V and 0 from J; bases not matched to a gene: 4. The CDR3 DNA sequence: TGCAGCGTAAGGGGGCTAGCTAACTATGGCTACACCTTC. It translates to CSVRGLANYGYTF. The variable domain in full, with the rest retrieved from reference TRBV29-1 and TRBJ1-2, is SAVISQKPSRDICQRGTSLTIQCQVDSQVTMMFWYRQQPGQSLTLIATANQGSEATYESGFVIDKFPISRPNLTFSTLTVSNMSPEDSSIYLCSVRGLANYGYTFGSGTRLTVV.

V is TRBV7-9 and J is TRBJ1-6; 7 positions match TRBD1. After removal of 1 base from V and 6 bases from J, the junction contained 6 bases not matched to a gene. The CDR3 is 16 residues long. Germline V lookup: CDR1 SEHNR, CDR2 FQNEAQ (reference sequence). The DNA of the CDR3 is TGTGCCAGCAGCTTAGAGGTTAGGGACAGTAATTCACCCCTCCACTTT. This translates into CASSLEVRDSNSPLHF.

The gene calls are TRBV9 and TRBJ2-3; 9 bases agree with TRBD2. Losses at the gene ends were 1 base for V and 6 bases for J; bases not matched to a gene: 9. Germline V gives CDR1 SGDLS, CDR2 YYNGEE. This CDR3 is 16 amino acids long. The CDR3 is CASSVFGGGAGDTQYF. CDR3 bases: TGTGCCAGCAGCGTATTTGGCGGGGGGGCCGGTGATACGCAGTATTTT.

J is TRBJ2-7 and V is TRBV5-6; 7 bases align to TRBD1. The germline gives CDR1 SGHDT, CDR2 YYEEEE. With V trimmed by 7 bases and J by 2 bases, 6 bases remained unmatched. This CDR3 is built from 13 residues. CDR3 coding DNA: TGTGCCAGCGGGACACAGGGGACCTACGAGCAGTACTTC. Translated, it gives CASGTQGTYEQYF. Drawing the rest from reference TRBV5-6 and TRBJ2-7, the complete variable domain is DAGVTQSPTHLIKTRGQQVTLRCSPKSGHDTVSWYQQALGQGPQFIFQYYEEEERQRGNFPDRFSGHQFPNYSSELNVNALLLGDSALYLCASGTQGTYEQYFGPGTRLTVT.

The chain carries TRBV28 and TRBJ1-5; 7 bases align to TRBD1. The CDR3 length is 16 residues. Looked up from germline, CDR1 is MDHEN and CDR2 is SYDVKM. The trim removed 7 bases at V and 1 base at J, leaving 10 bases unmatched. The CDR3 spells CASNGYDRVSNQPQHF. The CDR3 region has the DNA TGTGCCAGCAACGGCTACGACAGGGTGAGCAATCAGCCCCAGCATTTT.

This chain uses TRBV19 with TRBJ1-5; D is possibly TRBD1 (6 bases). Germline loops: CDR1 LNHDA, CDR2 SQIVND (reference sequence). The CDR3 has 15 amino acids. Deletions cut 3 bases from V and 1 base from J, with 10 bases between. As DNA, the CDR3 is TGTGCCAGTAGTATTGCAGGGGACAGCAATCAGCCCCAGCATTTT. This translates into CASSIAGDSNQPQHF.

The chain links TRBV7-8 to TRBJ1-2; D is ambiguous. V shed 3 bases and J shed 0 bases, with 8 bases lying between them. The CDR3 has 14 residues. Germline V gives CDR1 SGHVS, CDR2 FQNEAQ. The CDR3 loop is CASSFGHSNYGYTF. DNA for the CDR3: TGTGCCAGCAGCTTCGGTCATTCTAACTATGGCTACACCTTC. The full variable domain, rest sourced from reference TRBV7-8 and TRBJ1-2, is GAGVSQSPRYKVAKRGQDVALRCDPISGHVSLFWYQQALGQGPEFLTYFQNEAQLDKSGLPSDRFFAERPEGSVSTLKIQRTQQEDSAVYLCASSFGHSNYGYTFGSGTRLTVV.

This sequence joins TRBV9 and TRBJ1-1; 7 bases agree with TRBD1. The germline CDR1 and CDR2 sequences are SGDLS and YYNGEE. J gave up 6 bases and V 0 bases, and 2 bases lay outside the gene matches. This CDR3 is 13 amino acids long. The CDR3 region has the DNA TGTGCCAGCAGCGTAGCCCAGGGGGCTGAAGCTTTCTTT. Translated, it gives CASSVAQGAEAFF.